The sequence of this TCR beta chain was determined in a study of blood T cells in healthy people across ages. As for the study in general: There was about one barcoded beta molecule captured by template switching per two T cells.

A word on this clonotype: What it binds is not known.

Together with a sample-barcoded 5' primer, a J-beta primer mix was included in a second PCR lasting roughly 7 to 11 cycles. Unique molecular identifiers of 12 random nucleotides labeled each cDNA. MiXCR, applied by TCRdb to the 5' RACE reads, yields one record per CDR3 protein. The profile shows some 370,000 distinct CDR3 sequences, about 49% of them singletons. This CDR3 contains 15 residues. The V and J ends lost 4 bases and 2 bases respectively, with 11 bases between them. The germline gives CDR1 MNHEY, CDR2 SVGAGI. Study-level findings and limits: Higher diversity and more naive CD4+ cells were features of long-lived donors, compared to aged donors. The study could not conclusively compare naive and antigen-experienced cells, given its unsorted PBMCs.

The specimen was blood. This receptor was obtained from a man between 60 and 75 years old in good health. The chain uses TRBV6-5 and TRBJ1-4, with D hard to call. The CDR3 sequence is CASSSRGLTNEKLFF. CDR3 DNA sequence: TGTGCCAGCAGTTCCAGAGGGTTGACTAATGAAAAACTGTTTTTT.